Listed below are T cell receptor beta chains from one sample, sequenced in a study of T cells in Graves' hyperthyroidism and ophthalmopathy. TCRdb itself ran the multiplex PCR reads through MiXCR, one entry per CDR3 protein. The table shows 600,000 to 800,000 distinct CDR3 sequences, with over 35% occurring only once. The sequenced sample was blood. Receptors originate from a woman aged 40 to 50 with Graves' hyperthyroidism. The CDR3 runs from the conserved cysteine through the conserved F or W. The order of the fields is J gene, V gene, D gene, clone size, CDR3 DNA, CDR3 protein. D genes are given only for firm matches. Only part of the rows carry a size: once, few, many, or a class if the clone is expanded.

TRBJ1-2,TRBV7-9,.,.,TGTGCCAGCAGCTTAGTACAAGCAGCGGGCTACACCTTC,CASSLVQAAGYTF
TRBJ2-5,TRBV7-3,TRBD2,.,TGTGCCAGCAGCTTCCTACCCGGGACTAGCGGGAGTGGGGAGACCCAGTACTTC,CASSFLPGTSGSGETQYF
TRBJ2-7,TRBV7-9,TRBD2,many,TGTGCCAGCAGGCCACCGGGACTAGGGTACGAGCAGTACTTC,CASRPPGLGYEQYF
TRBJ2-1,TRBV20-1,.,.,TGCAGTGCTAGAGATCTAAAGGCGGACACCAACAATGAGCAGTTCTTC,CSARDLKADTNNEQFF
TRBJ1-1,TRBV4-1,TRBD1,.,TGCGCCAGCAGCCAAGTTGGGACCGGGACAGGGTATATCACTGAAGCTTTCTTT,CASSQVGTGTGYITEAFF
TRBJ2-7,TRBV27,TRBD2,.,TGTGCCAGCAGTTTGTCTAGCGGTCCCAGCGAGCAGTACTTC,CASSLSSGPSEQYF
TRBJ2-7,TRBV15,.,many,TGTGCCACCAATTCCATCCAAGGCGGCGGGTTACTTTTC,CATNSIQGGGLLF
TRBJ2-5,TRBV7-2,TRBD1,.,TGTGCCAGCAGCTTAGCGGGACAGGGACAGGGAGAGACCCAGTACTTC,CASSLAGQGQGETQYF
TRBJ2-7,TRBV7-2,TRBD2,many,TGTGCCAGCAGCCCCCCTAGCGGGGGCACCTACGAGCAGTACTTC,CASSPPSGGTYEQYF
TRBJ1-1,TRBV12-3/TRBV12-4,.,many,TGTGCCAGCAGTTTACAGGAGTTGGCACACACTGAAGCTTTCTTT,CASSLQELAHTEAFF
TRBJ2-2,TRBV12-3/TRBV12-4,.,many,TGTGCCAGCAGGACAGGGAACACCGGGGAGCTGTTTTTT,CASRTGNTGELFF
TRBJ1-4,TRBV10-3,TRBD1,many,TGTGCCATCAGTGCGAACGGACAGGGGGAGGATGAAAAACTGTTTTTT,CAISANGQGEDEKLFF
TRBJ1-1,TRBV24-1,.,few,TGTGCCACCAGGGCGGCCTCGAACACTGAAGCTTTCTTT,CATRAASNTEAFF
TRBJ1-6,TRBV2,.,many,TGTGCCAGCAGTAGGGGGTGGGATTCACCCCTCCACTTT,CASSRGWDSPLHF
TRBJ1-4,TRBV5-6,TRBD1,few,TGTGCCAGCAGCCTGCTGGACAGGGGGAGGGAAAAACTGTTTTTT,CASSLLDRGREKLFF
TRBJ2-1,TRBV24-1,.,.,TGTGCCACCAGTGATCCTACCGGGGGAGGTGAGCAGTTCTTC,CATSDPTGGGEQFF
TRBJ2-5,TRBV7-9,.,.,TGTGCCAGCAGCCCCGTAAGGGGGGCAGAGACCCAGTACTTC,CASSPVRGAETQYF
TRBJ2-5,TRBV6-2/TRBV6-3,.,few,TGTGCCAGCAGCCGCCCCGTAGAGACCCAGTACTTC,CASSRPVETQYF
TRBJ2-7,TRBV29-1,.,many,TGCAGCGTCGATACAGGGTACGGGACCTACGAGCAGTACTTC,CSVDTGYGTYEQYF
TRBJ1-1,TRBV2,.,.,TGTGCCAGCACACCCCGATGGGGGACTGAAGCTTTCTTT,CASTPRWGTEAFF
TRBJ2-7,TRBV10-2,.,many,TGCGCCAGCGGGGCGGGCAGCTCCTACGAGCAGTACTTC,CASGAGSSYEQYF
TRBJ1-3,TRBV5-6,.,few,TGTGCCAGCAGCGCGGGGGGACGGCCGAGCTCTGGAAACACCATATATTTT,CASSAGGRPSSGNTIYF
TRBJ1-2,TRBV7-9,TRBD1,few,TGTGCCAGCAGCTCTCACAGGGGACCTAACTATGGCTACACCTTC,CASSSHRGPNYGYTF
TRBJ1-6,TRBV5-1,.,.,TGCGCCAGCAGCTTGGCTCCGGGAGGGAGTTCACCCCTCCACTTT,CASSLAPGGSSPLHF